Below are 22 T cell receptor beta chains sequenced from a single sample in a study of OX40 agonist ivuxolimab in advanced cancers. Assay: immunoSEQ multiplex PCR; the TCRdb copy retains only in-frame clones and omits some. Of over 80,000 clones in the sample, more than 70% were seen once. The sample consisted of CD4+ or CD8+ T cells sorted from blood, taken in a trial of the OX40 agonist ivuxolimab. These receptors were collected from an adult with an advanced solid tumor such as melanoma, head and neck, liver or kidney cancer.

The genes are TRBV19 and TRBJ1-1; the match to TRBD1 covers 11 bases. Germline CDR1 reads LNHDA; CDR2 reads SQIVND (reference sequence). V shed 6 bases, J shed 0 bases, and the junction held 9 bases outside the gene matches. The CDR3 is 17 residues long. In DNA, the CDR3 is TGTGCCAGTAGGCCCGGGACAGGGGGATTTATGAACACTGAAGCTTTCTTT. This codes for CASRPGTGGFMNTEAFF. Based on the CDR3 plus reference TRBV19 and TRBJ1-1, the full variable domain is DGGITQSPKYLFRKEGQNVTLSCEQNLNHDAMYWYRQDPGQGLRLIYYSQIVNDFQKGDIAEGYSVSREKKESFPLTVTSAQKNPTAFYLCASRPGTGGFMNTEAFFGQGTRLTVV.

The gene calls are TRBV19 and TRBJ1-5; possible D gene TRBD1, 6 bases. This CDR3 spans 15 amino acids. Between the trimmed V and J ends, which lost 6 bases and 0 bases, there was a span of 12 bases. Germline loops: CDR1 LNHDA, CDR2 SQIVND (reference sequence). The CDR3 region has the DNA TGTGCCAGTAGCAAACAGGGCCTTAGCAATCAGCCCCAGCATTTT. Amino acids: CASSKQGLSNQPQHF. Complete variable domain (other parts from reference TRBV19 and TRBJ1-5): DGGITQSPKYLFRKEGQNVTLSCEQNLNHDAMYWYRQDPGQGLRLIYYSQIVNDFQKGDIAEGYSVSREKKESFPLTVTSAQKNPTAFYLCASSKQGLSNQPQHFGDGTRLSIL.

This sequence joins TRBV19 and TRBJ1-1; D is uncertain. V was pared by 3 bases and J by 7 bases, with 9 bases between. Germline assignment: CDR1 LNHDA and CDR2 SQIVND (reference sequence). The CDR3 is made up of 12 amino acids. The CDR3 region is CASSMAAGEAFF. CDR3 DNA: TGTGCCAGTAGTATGGCTGCGGGTGAAGCTTTCTTT.

The chain uses TRBV5-1 and TRBJ2-2; no clear D gene. The CDR3 has 14 residues. Between the trimmed V and J ends, which lost 0 bases and 5 bases, there was a span of 8 bases. CDR1 is SGHRS, CDR2 YFSETQ, per germline. The CDR3 DNA follows: TGCGCCAGCAGCTTGGGAACCAAAACCGGGGAGCTGTTTTTT. It encodes CASSLGTKTGELFF.

The chain employs TRBV5-1 and TRBJ1-2; D is undetermined. The CDR3 consists of 14 residues. The V gene's germline CDR1 is SGHRS and CDR2 YFSETQ. The V gene lost 0 bases and the J gene lost 7 bases, with 13 bases spanning the gap. CDR3 amino acids: CASSLDAGGSGYTF. CDR3 coding DNA: TGCGCCAGCAGCTTGGACGCGGGAGGTAGTGGCTACACCTTC.

The chain combines TRBV11-2 with TRBJ2-5; 8 positions agree with TRBD1. The CDR3 has 15 amino acids. The germline V gene has CDR1 SGHAT and CDR2 FQNNGV. V lost 0 bases and J lost 5; bases outside the gene matches: 5. The CDR3 sequence is CASSLEQTGGETQYF. Written as DNA, the CDR3 is TGTGCCAGCAGCTTAGAGCAAACAGGGGGGGAGACCCAGTACTTC. Full variable domain (missing parts from reference TRBV11-2 and TRBJ2-5): EAGVAQSPRYKIIEKRQSVAFWCNPISGHATLYWYQQILGQGPKLLIQFQNNGVVDDSQLPKDRFSAERLKGVDSTLKIQPAKLEDSAVYLCASSLEQTGGETQYFGPGTRLLVL.

The chain's CDR3 is CASSLAIAGGRSEQFF. In DNA form, the CDR3 reads TGTGCCAGCAGCTTAGCTATAGCGGGAGGGCGAAGTGAGCAGTTCTTC. The V call is TRBV7-2, the J call TRBJ2-1; 11 bases are a match to TRBD2. Per the germline V gene, CDR1 is SGHTA and CDR2 is FQGNSA. The junction had 7 bases not matched to a gene; V was cut back by 0 bases and J by 9 bases. This CDR3 comprises 16 residues.

V usage is TRBV15 and J usage is TRBJ1-2; D ambiguous. Germline CDR1 and CDR2: LNHNV and YYDKDF (reference sequence). The CDR3 loop spans 13 amino acids. Trimming removed 1 base from V and 4 bases from J, with 7 bases in between. CDR3 sequence (DNA): TGTGCCACCAGCAGAGCCCAAGGCTATGGCTACACCTTC. This translates into CATSRAQGYGYTF.

The chain uses TRBV29-1 and TRBJ1-1, with 9 bases matching TRBD1. Germline trimming cut 1 base from V and 6 bases from J; bases unmatched to any gene: 12. Germline loops: CDR1 SQVTM, CDR2 ANQGSEA. This CDR3 is built from 16 residues. The DNA of the CDR3 is TGCAGCGTTGAAGTTGGCAAGGGACAGGGATTGCCTGAAGCTTTCTTT. The encoded protein is CSVEVGKGQGLPEAFF.

The genes are TRBV9 and TRBJ2-7; 7 nucleotides align to TRBD1. Trimming removed 3 bases from V and 4 bases from J; junction bases left unmatched: 4. CDR1 is SGDLS and CDR2 is YYNGEE in the germline V gene. The CDR3 has 13 amino acids. This chain's CDR3 is CASSGQGVYEQYF. The CDR3 DNA sequence: TGTGCCAGCAGCGGACAGGGAGTATACGAGCAGTACTTC.

The chain carries TRBV28 and TRBJ1-1, with 7 bases aligning to TRBD1. J was trimmed by 1 base and V by 5 bases; bases with no gene match: 7. This CDR3 is built from 15 residues. Germline CDR1 and CDR2: MDHEN and SYDVKM. The CDR3 sequence: CASSHRRGTNTEAFF. CDR3 in DNA: TGTGCCAGCAGTCATCGCAGGGGGACGAACACTGAAGCTTTCTTT.

This clone was counted a single time. The V gene is TRBV27, the J gene TRBJ1-2, with D possibly being TRBD1 (6 bases). V was cut by 3 bases and J by 7 bases, with 9 bases left in between. The CDR3 is 12 residues long. Per the germline V gene, CDR1 is MNHEY and CDR2 is SMNVEV (reference sequence). The CDR3 reads CASSFEGVGYTF. In DNA, the CDR3 is TGTGCCAGCAGTTTTGAGGGGGTTGGCTACACCTTC.

CDR3 nucleotides: TGTGCCAGCAGCCCGCTAACAGGGGGCGCGGAGACCCAGTACTTC. Translated, it gives CASSPLTGGAETQYF. This chain connects TRBV7-9 to TRBJ2-5, with TRBD1 matching over 9 bases. The CDR3 has 15 residues. J was trimmed by 5 bases and V by 5 bases; bases with no gene match: 9. Germline values: CDR1 SEHNR, CDR2 FQNEAQ (reference sequence).

The V call is TRBV5-8, the J call TRBJ2-5, with TRBD2 as a possible D gene (5 bases). Trimming removed 0 bases at V and 2 bases at J, with 8 bases between. Germline lookup yields CDR1 SGHTS and CDR2 YDEGEE. CDR3 length equals 14 residues. CDR3: CASSLVLAQETQYF. In DNA, the CDR3 is TGTGCCAGCAGCTTGGTTCTAGCTCAAGAGACCCAGTACTTC.

The chain carries TRBV11-3 and TRBJ1-1, with D unclear. The CDR3 runs 15 residues. Trimming pared 4 bases from V and 4 bases from J, leaving 16 bases between. The germline V gene has CDR1 SGHNT and CDR2 YENEEA. CDR3 residues: CASSSGLGDLTEAFF. CDR3 DNA: TGTGCCAGCAGCTCCGGTCTGGGAGACCTCACTGAAGCTTTCTTT.

This clone showed up just once. V gene TRBV5-4 combines with J gene TRBJ1-1; no firm D call. CDR1 is SGHNT, CDR2 YYREEE, per germline (reference sequence). The CDR3 covers 15 residues. Trimming took 2 bases from V and 2 from J, leaving 13 bases between them. The DNA of the CDR3 is TGTGCCAGCAGCTTCGGCCCTGGTGGTAACACTGAAGCTTTCTTT. Translated, it gives CASSFGPGGNTEAFF.

This clone showed up just once. The CDR3 coding sequence is TGTGCCAGCAGCAGTGGACAGGGAGGAGATACGCAGTATTTT. Translating gives CASSSGQGGDTQYF. The chain recombines TRBV11-3 with TRBJ2-3; the match to TRBD1 covers 8 bases. CDR3 size: 14 residues. Trimming at V came to 5 bases and at J to 5 bases, leaving 6 bases not matched to a gene. Germline values: CDR1 SGHNT, CDR2 YENEEA.

CDR3 in DNA: TGCGCCAGCAGCTTGGGTCTTCGGCAGGAGAATGAGCAGTTCTTC. This encodes CASSLGLRQENEQFF. This chain joins TRBV5-1 and TRBJ2-1; D not resolved. Germline V lookup: CDR1 SGHRS, CDR2 YFSETQ. This CDR3 is built from 15 residues. Deletions cut 0 bases from V and 7 bases from J, with 14 bases between.

The J gene is TRBJ2-7, the V gene TRBV10-3; 8 nucleotides match TRBD2. The CDR3 loop spans 14 amino acids. Trimming removed 10 bases from V and 2 bases from J; junction bases left unmatched: 10. The germline V gene encodes CDR1 ENHRY and CDR2 SYGVKD. This CDR3 reads CATVDSGNAYEQYF. CDR3 DNA sequence: TGTGCCACCGTAGATAGCGGGAATGCCTACGAGCAGTACTTC.

This clone was seen a few times. This chain joins TRBV28 and TRBJ1-3; 8 bases line up with TRBD1. Trimming at V came to 1 base and at J to 7 bases, leaving 6 bases not matched to a gene. Germline V gene sequence: CDR1 MDHEN, CDR2 SYDVKM. The CDR3 is made up of 15 amino acids. The CDR3 region has the DNA TGTGCCAGCAGTTTATTCGGACAGGGTGGGAACACCATATATTTT. Its protein is CASSLFGQGGNTIYF.

The chain recombines TRBV28 with TRBJ2-1; D could derive from TRBD1 or TRBD2 (5 bases each). V lost 6 bases and J 4 bases, leaving 16 bases between the germline ends. This CDR3 has 15 residues. Germline V gives CDR1 MDHEN, CDR2 SYDVKM. Here the CDR3 DNA reads TGTGCCAGCAGCCCAGACGGGGACGAGTACAATGAGCAGTTCTTC. Translating gives CASSPDGDEYNEQFF.

This clone turned up a few times. The chain is built from TRBV6-4 and TRBJ2-1; perhaps TRBD2 as D (6 bases). Trimming took 4 bases from V and 3 from J, leaving 13 bases between them. The CDR3 is made up of 15 amino acids. Looked up from germline, CDR1 is MRHNA and CDR2 is SNTAGT. CDR3 loop: CASSVESGFYNEQFF. The CDR3 DNA reads as TGTGCCAGCAGTGTCGAGAGCGGGTTCTACAATGAGCAGTTCTTC.